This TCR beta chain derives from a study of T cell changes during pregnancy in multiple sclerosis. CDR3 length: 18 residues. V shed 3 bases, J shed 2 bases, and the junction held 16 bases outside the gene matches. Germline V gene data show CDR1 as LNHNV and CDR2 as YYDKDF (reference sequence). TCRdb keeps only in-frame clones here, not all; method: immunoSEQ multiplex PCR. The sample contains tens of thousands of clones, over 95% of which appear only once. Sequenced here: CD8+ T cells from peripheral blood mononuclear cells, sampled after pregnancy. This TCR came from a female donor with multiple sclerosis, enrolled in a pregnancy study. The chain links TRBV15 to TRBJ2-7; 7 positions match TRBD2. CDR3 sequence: CATSSRDRLGGAAYEQYF. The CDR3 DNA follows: TGTGCCACCAGCAGCAGAGATCGGTTGGGAGGGGCGGCCTACGAGCAGTACTTC.